The 16 T cell receptor beta chains below were found in one sample sequenced in a study of cytomegalovirus exposure and HLA in healthy donors. Primers for the PCR totalled 60 Vbeta and 13 Jbeta. Measured with immunoSEQ multiplex PCR; TCRdb has only the in-frame clones, and not every one. Here the sample spans approximately 140,000 clones, around 74% being singletons. Sequencing input: PBMCs. These TCRs come from a man aged 50 or older in good health and CMV-seropositive.

The chain joins TRBV7-9 to TRBJ1-1; possible D gene TRBD1, 6 bases. V was pared by 2 bases and J by 8 bases, with 21 bases between. This CDR3 has 16 amino acids. Germline lookup yields CDR1 SEHNR and CDR2 FQNEAQ (reference sequence). CDR3 DNA: TGTGCCAGCAGCTTACCAACAGGGATACAGTTGATAGAAGCTTTCTTT. Encoded protein: CASSLPTGIQLIEAFF.

This chain uses TRBV10-1 with TRBJ2-5; 7 nucleotides match TRBD2. From germline, CDR1 is WNHNN and CDR2 SYGVQD (reference sequence). CDR3 length equals 16 residues. Trimming at V came to 2 bases and at J to 5 bases, leaving 11 bases not matched to a gene. CDR3 coding DNA: TGCGCCAGCAGTGAGAATTTGAGGGAGGGCCTGGAGACCCAGTACTTC. Translated, it gives CASSENLREGLETQYF.

The rearrangement joins TRBV7-8 to TRBJ1-3; D might be TRBD1 (5 bases). The CDR3 runs to 15 residues. V was cut by 3 bases and J by 3 bases, with 12 bases left in between. Germline V gene data show CDR1 as SGHVS and CDR2 as FQNEAQ. CDR3 loop: CASSFSGDDGNTIYF. CDR3 coding DNA: TGTGCCAGCAGCTTCTCGGGGGACGATGGAAACACCATATATTTT.

The chain joins TRBV5-1 to TRBJ1-6; D is unclear. The CDR3 is 17 amino acids. Germline V CDR1 and CDR2: SGHRS, YFSETQ. The germline V and J ends were trimmed by 0 bases and 0 bases, with 10 bases remaining between them. This CDR3 is CASSLAVGSSYNSPLHF. CDR3 bases: TGCGCCAGCAGCTTGGCCGTGGGGAGCTCCTATAATTCACCCCTCCACTTT.

This clone occurred a few times. The V and J genes are TRBV30 and TRBJ1-3; perhaps TRBD1 as D (5 bases). Germline V gene data show CDR1 as GTSNPN and CDR2 as SVGIG (reference sequence). The CDR3 has 16 residues. Trimming removed 2 bases at V and 0 bases at J, with 14 bases between. Here the CDR3 reads CAWSWGGPNSGNTIYF. The CDR3 region has the DNA TGTGCCTGGAGTTGGGGCGGACCTAACTCTGGAAACACCATATATTTT.

This sequence joins TRBV6-5 and TRBJ2-7, with TRBD2 identical over 11 bases. The CDR3 is made up of 13 amino acids. CDR1 is MNHEY, CDR2 SVGAGI, per germline. Losses at the gene ends were 8 bases for V and 2 bases for J; bases not matched to a gene: 2. The CDR3 nucleotides are TGTGCCAGCGGGACTAGCGGTCCCTACGAGCAGTACTTC. Amino acids: CASGTSGPYEQYF.

CDR3 nucleotide sequence: TGCAGCGTTCTTACTTCCTGGGACAGGGTCTTACGAGAGGCTTTCTTT. Protein: CSVLTSWDRVLREAFF. The chain carries TRBV29-1 and TRBJ1-1; 9 bases line up with TRBD1. Germline assignment: CDR1 SQVTM and CDR2 ANQGSEA. This CDR3 comprises 16 residues. The junction had 21 bases not matched to a gene; V was cut back by 5 bases and J by 11 bases.

The rearrangement joins TRBV28 to TRBJ2-7; 9 nucleotides line up with TRBD2. J gave up 2 bases and V 6 bases, and 8 bases lay outside the gene matches. CDR1 and CDR2 (germline): MDHEN, SYDVKM. The CDR3 has 15 residues. CDR3 bases: TGTGCCAGCAGGGATTATAGCGGGAGAACCTACGAGCAGTACTTC. Its translation: CASRDYSGRTYEQYF. Filled out from reference TRBV28 and TRBJ2-7, the complete variable domain reads DVKVTQSSRYLVKRTGEKVFLECVQDMDHENMFWYRQDPGLGLRLIYFSYDVKMKEKGDIPEGYSVSREKKERFSLILESASTNQTSMYLCASRDYSGRTYEQYFGPGTRLTVT.

The chain couples TRBV5-1 to TRBJ1-1; D gene ambiguous. Germline V gene lookup returns CDR1 SGHRS and CDR2 YFSETQ. This CDR3 region has 14 residues. The V end was cut by 1 base, the J end by 1 base, with 8 bases between. The CDR3 DNA follows: TGCGCCAGCAGCTTGTTTACGGGGAACACTGAAGCTTTCTTT. Its translation is CASSLFTGNTEAFF. Combining the CDR3 with reference TRBV5-1 and TRBJ1-1 gives the whole variable domain KAGVTQTPRYLIKTRGQQVTLSCSPISGHRSVSWYQQTPGQGLQFLFEYFSETQRNKGNFPGRFSGRQFSNSRSEMNVSTLELGDSALYLCASSLFTGNTEAFFGQGTRLTVV.

The J gene is TRBJ2-1, the V gene TRBV30, with TRBD2 matching 9 bases. The CDR3 has 15 amino acids. CDR1 and CDR2 from the germline V gene are GTSNPN and SVGIG (reference sequence). V lost 0 bases and J lost 7; bases outside the gene matches: 7. CDR3 amino acids: CAWSVLSGRLNEQFF. The CDR3 nucleotides read TGTGCCTGGAGTGTATTGAGCGGGAGGTTGAATGAGCAGTTCTTC.

CDR3 region: CASSFLGGGRDEQYF. The DNA of the CDR3 is TGCGCCAGCAGCTTCTTGGGGGGCGGGAGAGACGAGCAGTACTTC. This sequence joins TRBV4-1 and TRBJ2-7, with D tentatively TRBD2 (7 bases). The V end lost 5 bases, the J end lost 5 bases, and 19 bases lay between the germline ends. Looked up from germline, CDR1 is MGHRA and CDR2 is YSYEKL. The CDR3 is 15 residues long.

About this clone itself: The identical CDR3 is also encoded by other nucleotide sequences in the sample. The chain has TRBV28 and TRBJ2-2, with 9 bases fitting TRBD1. Germline lookup yields CDR1 MDHEN and CDR2 SYDVKM. The V segment lost 5 bases and the J segment 4 bases; nucleotides outside the gene matches: 8. The CDR3 has 16 residues. The chain's CDR3 is CASSPLGTGSTGELFF. Here the CDR3 DNA reads TGTGCCAGCAGTCCGCTAGGGACAGGGAGCACCGGGGAGCTGTTTTTT.

This clone was seen more than once but under ten times. The CDR3 sequence: CASSLEGTFREQYF. The DNA of the CDR3 is TGTGCCAGCAGCTTAGAGGGGACATTCCGCGAGCAGTACTTC. The V call is TRBV7-2, the J call TRBJ2-7, with D tentatively TRBD1 (6 bases). V was trimmed by 1 base and J by 6 bases, leaving 13 bases between them. The germline CDR1 and CDR2 sequences are SGHTA and FQGNSA. The CDR3 contains 14 residues.

The rearrangement links TRBV7-9 to TRBJ2-3; possibly TRBD2 for D (6 bases). This CDR3 is 12 amino acids long. The germline V and J ends were trimmed by 5 bases and 10 bases, with 13 bases remaining between them. CDR1 is SEHNR, CDR2 FQNEAQ, per germline (reference sequence). The CDR3 loop is CASSARWGAQYF. DNA of the CDR3: TGTGCCAGCAGCGCAAGATGGGGGGCGCAGTATTTT.

The chain couples TRBV5-1 to TRBJ2-1, with 9 nucleotides matching TRBD2. CDR1 and CDR2 (germline): SGHRS, YFSETQ. This CDR3 has 17 residues. V lost 1 base and J lost 6; bases outside the gene matches: 11. In nucleotides, the CDR3 is TGCGCCAGCAGCTTGTCATCGGCGGGAGGGCCTGGCAATGAGCAGTTCTTC. Translating it yields CASSLSSAGGPGNEQFF.

The chain's CDR3 is CASSTRTVGYNTEAFF. The CDR3 DNA is TGTGCCAGTAGTACCAGGACAGTGGGCTATAACACTGAAGCTTTCTTT. The chain combines TRBV19 with TRBJ1-1; maybe TRBD1 (6 bases). CDR3 length equals 16 residues. Germline V gene sequence: CDR1 LNHDA, CDR2 SQIVND (reference sequence). V shed 4 bases and J shed 2 bases, with 17 bases lying between them. The variable domain in full, with the rest retrieved from reference TRBV19 and TRBJ1-1, is DGGITQSPKYLFRKEGQNVTLSCEQNLNHDAMYWYRQDPGQGLRLIYYSQIVNDFQKGDIAEGYSVSREKKESFPLTVTSAQKNPTAFYLCASSTRTVGYNTEAFFGQGTRLTVV.